The clone carrying this T cell receptor beta chain occurred once. The data are from a study of shared T cell receptors in the human thymus. Sequenced by immunoSEQ multiplex PCR; TCRdb stores in-frame clones only, minus some. The sample lists roughly 710,000 clones, 80% to 90% occurring once. The CDR3 contains 13 residues. CDR1 and CDR2 (germline): SQVTM, ANQGSEA. Trimming cost V 4 bases and J 0 bases, with 9 bases left between them. These data are also associated with another study on human thymus T cells. From that report: Surgeons resected thymus tissue during corrective heart surgery. Thymic and blood repertoires appeared to display a bias in their usage of V and J genes. Related research described strongly overlapping thymic repertoires in unrelated people.

The chain is built from TRBV29-1 and TRBJ1-1, with D possibly matching TRBD1 (5 bases). The receptor's source is a girl in the first two years of life with a congenital heart defect. Sequenced: thymocytes. CDR3 nucleotides: TGCAGCGTTGTGACAGAAATGAACACTGAAGCTTTCTTT. It codes for CSVVTEMNTEAFF.